The 28 T cell receptor beta chains given below trace back to one sample, sequenced in a study of human thymus T cells. Thymus tissue was removed during corrective cardiac surgery. The protocol was immunoSEQ multiplex PCR, while the TCRdb copy is restricted to in-frame clones and leaves out a portion. The sample yields around 130,000 clones, 90% to 95% seen once. The sample comprised thymus tissue. The source is a boy younger than two with a congenital heart defect but otherwise immunologically healthy.

This clone was detected only once. An end of the junction does not agree with germline; a read error may underlie this. The chain has TRBV2 and TRBJ1-5, with D tentatively TRBD1 (5 bases). This CDR3 is 15 amino acids long. Germline CDR1 SNHLY, CDR2 FYNNEI. The CDR3 spells CASSEGADNNQPQHF. The DNA for the CDR3 is TGTGCCAGCAGCGAAGGGGCAGATAACAATCAGCCCCAGCATTTT.

The chain links TRBV2 to TRBJ1-6, with D perhaps TRBD1 (5 bases). Germline CDR1 and CDR2: SNHLY and FYNNEI. Between the trimmed V and J ends, which lost 6 bases and 9 bases, there was a span of 12 bases. The CDR3 runs 13 residues. This CDR3 reads CASRYERGSPLHF. DNA for the CDR3: TGTGCCAGCAGGTATGAGAGGGGTTCACCCCTCCACTTT.

The J gene is TRBJ1-5, the V gene TRBV30; D gene uncertain. Germline CDR1 GTSNPN, CDR2 SVGIG (reference sequence). The CDR3 sequence is 15 residues long. Trimming took off 3 bases at V and 5 bases at J, with 17 bases between the two ends. The CDR3 loop reads CAWSHSGTPDQPQHF. CDR3 coding DNA: TGTGCCTGGAGCCACTCCGGTACCCCAGATCAGCCCCAGCATTTT.

The chain couples TRBV12-5 to TRBJ2-1; 9 bases fit TRBD1. The ends lost 0 bases at V and 3 bases at J; junction bases unmatched: 12. CDR1 LGHNT and CDR2 FRNRAP come from the germline V gene. The CDR3 is 19 amino acids. CDR3 DNA sequence: TGTGCTAGTGGTTTGGTGCCGGGCCCCCCGGGACAGGGCTACAATGAGCAGTTCTTC. Protein sequence: CASGLVPGPPGQGYNEQFF.

The chain couples TRBV5-6 to TRBJ2-3; 11 positions agree with TRBD2. J lost 4 bases, V lost 3 bases, and 1 base had no gene match. Germline V CDR1 and CDR2: SGHDT, YYEEEE. The CDR3 sequence is 14 residues long. CDR3 protein: CASSSSGGPDTQYF. CDR3 bases: TGTGCCAGCAGCTCTAGCGGGGGGCCAGATACGCAGTATTTT.

The rearrangement uses TRBV4-3 and TRBJ1-1; 7 bases are shared with TRBD1. Germline V CDR1 and CDR2: LGHNA, YSLEER. Trimming took 0 bases from V and 7 from J; bases not matched to a gene: 8. The CDR3 is 15 amino acids. This CDR3 reads CASSQEGQGVGEAFF. The CDR3 region has the DNA TGCGCCAGCAGCCAAGAAGGTCAGGGGGTGGGTGAAGCTTTCTTT.

V gene TRBV5-1 combines with J gene TRBJ2-3; 7 nucleotides match TRBD2. The CDR3 is 13 amino acids. Germline assignment: CDR1 SGHRS and CDR2 YFSETQ. Trimming took 3 bases from V and 4 from J; bases not matched to a gene: 2. The CDR3: CASSSRGADTQYF. In nucleotides, the CDR3 is TGCGCCAGCAGCTCACGGGGGGCAGATACGCAGTATTTT.

This chain connects TRBV27 to TRBJ2-2, with 10 bases aligning to TRBD2. Germline V gene sequence: CDR1 MNHEY, CDR2 SMNVEV (reference sequence). V shed 5 bases, J shed 1 base, and the junction held 1 base outside the gene matches. This CDR3 spans 15 amino acids. The CDR3 spells CASSPSGGNTGELFF. The CDR3, as DNA: TGTGCCAGCAGTCCTAGCGGGGGGAACACCGGGGAGCTGTTTTTT.

As DNA, the CDR3 is TGTGCCAGCAGCCCAGGGGTGCGGGTGGGCACAGATACGCAGTATTTT. It translates to CASSPGVRVGTDTQYF. The chain recombines TRBV7-2 with TRBJ2-3, with TRBD1 as a possible D gene (6 bases). This CDR3 region has 16 residues. Trimming took off 5 bases at V and 1 base at J, with 16 bases between the two ends. Per germline, CDR1 SGHTA and CDR2 FQGNSA.

This clone showed up just once. This sequence joins TRBV5-6 and TRBJ1-2; D not certain. V shed 4 bases and J shed 8 bases, with 12 bases lying between them. The CDR3 extends over 12 amino acids. The V gene's germline CDR1 is SGHDT and CDR2 YYEEEE. CDR3 residues: CASSLGIRGYTF. The DNA of the CDR3 is TGTGCCAGCAGCCTTGGCATCCGAGGCTACACCTTC.

The chain carries TRBV7-2 and TRBJ1-6; D call uncertain. Trimming took off 5 bases at V and 0 bases at J, with 14 bases between the two ends. Germline V gene sequence: CDR1 SGHTA, CDR2 FQGNSA. The CDR3 is 17 residues long. The CDR3, as DNA: TGTGCCAGCAGCCTAACGACTTGGAGCTCCTATAATTCACCCCTCCACTTT. It specifies CASSLTTWSSYNSPLHF.

This chain joins TRBV13 and TRBJ1-2; 8 positions agree with TRBD1. CDR1 PRHDT and CDR2 FYEKMQ come from the germline V gene (reference sequence). Trimming at V came to 4 bases and at J to 2 bases, leaving 9 bases not matched to a gene. The CDR3 covers 16 residues. CDR3 sequence: CASSSRDRPLNYGYTF. CDR3 sequence (DNA): TGTGCCAGCAGCTCCCGGGACAGGCCTCTAAACTATGGCTACACCTTC.

The CDR3 DNA reads as TGTGCCAGCAGTTCGACTTGGGAGCAGTACTTC. Translating gives CASSSTWEQYF. The chain is built from TRBV28 and TRBJ2-7; D ambiguous. This CDR3 is 11 amino acids long. V lost 4 bases to trimming and J lost 7 bases, with 8 bases between them. CDR1 and CDR2 from the germline V gene are MDHEN and SYDVKM.

The rearrangement links TRBV28 to TRBJ1-2, with 8 positions matching TRBD1. The CDR3 extends over 14 amino acids. CDR1 and CDR2 from the germline V gene are MDHEN and SYDVKM. The V and J ends lost 5 bases and 5 bases, in that order; junction bases with no gene match: 7. The CDR3 nucleotides read TGTGCCAGCAGTCCACGGACAGGGCGGTATGGCTACACCTTC. Translated: CASSPRTGRYGYTF.

This clone was picked up a small number of times. The V gene is TRBV30, the J gene TRBJ1-6; TRBD1 matches 8 bases. Trimming at V came to 3 bases and at J to 7 bases, leaving 8 bases not matched to a gene. The CDR3 totals 15 residues. Germline lookup yields CDR1 GTSNPN and CDR2 SVGIG (reference sequence). CDR3 coding DNA: TGTGCCTGGAGACCCAAGGACAGGGTAAATTCACCCCTCCACTTT. It codes for CAWRPKDRVNSPLHF.

The chain uses TRBV14 and TRBJ1-2; 10 bases align to TRBD1. Looked up from germline, CDR1 is SGHDN and CDR2 is FVKESK. V gave up 0 bases and J gave up 7 bases; unmatched junction bases: 8. This CDR3 contains 16 residues. The CDR3 coding sequence is TGTGCCAGCAGCCAAGACGCTGGACAGGGGGGAAGTGGCTACACCTTC. It specifies CASSQDAGQGGSGYTF.

V and J are TRBV6-5 and TRBJ1-2; D possibly corresponds to TRBD1 (5 bases). Germline lookup yields CDR1 MNHEY and CDR2 SVGAGI. This CDR3 has 13 residues. Trimming pared 4 bases from V and 13 bases from J, leaving 19 bases between. The chain's CDR3 is CASSSCREEKGTF. In DNA form, the CDR3 reads TGTGCCAGCAGTTCCTGCAGGGAGGAAAAGGGCACCTTC.

The J gene is TRBJ2-1, the V gene TRBV27; D may match TRBD1 or TRBD2 (5 bases each). V dropped 2 bases and J dropped 11 bases, with 13 bases sitting between them. Germline V lookup: CDR1 MNHEY, CDR2 SMNVEV (reference sequence). The CDR3 extends over 13 amino acids. This CDR3 is CASSLRERDQQFF. CDR3 sequence (DNA): TGTGCCAGCAGTTTAAGGGAGAGGGACCAGCAGTTCTTC.

The chain links TRBV20-1 to TRBJ2-7; D call uncertain. Germline CDR1 and CDR2: DFQATT and SNEGSKA (reference sequence). The CDR3 spans 11 residues. The germline V and J ends were trimmed by 6 bases and 7 bases, with 13 bases remaining between them. The CDR3 spells CSALGSREQYF. The CDR3 DNA reads TGCAGTGCATTGGGCTCGAGAGAGCAGTACTTC.

The chain is built from TRBV7-2 and TRBJ2-2; no clear D. The germline gives CDR1 SGHTA, CDR2 FQGNSA. CDR3 length: 14 residues. Trimming stripped 3 bases from V and 6 bases from J, with 11 bases between. CDR3 in amino acids: CASSFVGDSGELFF. CDR3 nucleotides: TGTGCCAGCAGCTTTGTCGGAGATTCCGGGGAGCTGTTTTTT. The full variable domain, its missing parts supplied by reference TRBV7-2 and TRBJ2-2, is GAGVSQSPSNKVTEKGKDVELRCDPISGHTALYWYRQSLGQGLEFLIYFQGNSAPDKSGLPSDRFSAERTGGSVSTLTIQRTQQEDSAVYLCASSFVGDSGELFFGEGSRLTVL.

This chain links TRBV5-1 with TRBJ2-3, with a weak D call TRBD2 (5 bases). CDR1 and CDR2 (germline): SGHRS, YFSETQ. This CDR3 spans 17 amino acids. Deletions cut 4 bases from V and 4 bases from J, with 22 bases between. CDR3 in amino acids: CASSVGPGLAMSDTQYF. CDR3 bases: TGCGCCAGCAGCGTTGGCCCCGGGCTAGCTATGTCAGATACGCAGTATTTT.

Only one count was recorded for this clone. The V gene is TRBV28, the J gene TRBJ1-5, with D possibly being TRBD1 (6 bases). The V gene's germline CDR1 is MDHEN and CDR2 SYDVKM. There are 14 residues in the CDR3. V was pared by 3 bases and J by 5 bases, with 11 bases between. CDR3 sequence (DNA): TGTGCCAGCAGTTTTAGGGCAGGGGATCAGCCCCAGCATTTT. Protein product: CASSFRAGDQPQHF. Together with reference TRBV28 and TRBJ1-5, the CDR3 gives the full variable domain: DVKVTQSSRYLVKRTGEKVFLECVQDMDHENMFWYRQDPGLGLRLIYFSYDVKMKEKGDIPEGYSVSREKKERFSLILESASTNQTSMYLCASSFRAGDQPQHFGDGTRLSIL.

V is TRBV19 and J is TRBJ2-1; D might be TRBD2 (5 bases). In germline, CDR1 is LNHDA, CDR2 SQIVND (reference sequence). V lost 1 base and J 5 bases, leaving 12 bases between the germline ends. This CDR3 spans 15 amino acids. The CDR3 DNA sequence: TGTGCCAGTAGTATAGTCGAGGGTCCGCACAATGAGCAGTTCTTC. Translated: CASSIVEGPHNEQFF.

The chain recombines TRBV21-1 with TRBJ2-1; the table calls TRBD2, which could not be checked here. TRBV21-1 is described as a pseudogene. The CDR3 has 15 amino acids. The CDR3 loop is CASRPGLAGVYEQFF. In DNA form, the CDR3 reads TGTGCCAGCAGACCGGGACTAGCGGGGGTCTATGAGCAGTTCTTC.

The V gene is TRBV11-2, the J gene TRBJ2-3; no clear D gene. Germline CDR1 is SGHAT and CDR2 is FQNNGV. This CDR3 has 13 residues. With 5 bases removed from V and 2 bases from J, the gap between germline ends came to 8 bases. CDR3 protein: CASSDRVTDTQYF. CDR3 nucleotide sequence: TGTGCCAGCAGCGACCGAGTCACAGATACGCAGTATTTT. Looking up the rest from reference TRBV11-2 and TRBJ2-3 gives the full variable domain: EAGVAQSPRYKIIEKRQSVAFWCNPISGHATLYWYQQILGQGPKLLIQFQNNGVVDDSQLPKDRFSAERLKGVDSTLKIQPAKLEDSAVYLCASSDRVTDTQYFGPGTRLTVL.

The genes are TRBV30 and TRBJ2-1; 14 bases fit TRBD2. With 0 bases clipped from V and 4 bases from J, the junction kept 11 bases outside the gene matches. The V gene's germline CDR1 is GTSNPN and CDR2 SVGIG (reference sequence). This CDR3 spans 19 amino acids. The CDR3 DNA follows: TGTGCCTGGAGTGTACAGGGGACTAGCGGGGGCAAGGATTACAATGAGCAGTTCTTC. Its protein product is CAWSVQGTSGGKDYNEQFF.

This clone came up once. The genes are TRBV10-3 and TRBJ1-6; D is unresolved. Germline values: CDR1 ENHRY, CDR2 SYGVKD. The CDR3 extends over 13 amino acids. The ends were cut back, 7 bases at V and 7 bases at J, with 11 bases in the middle. The CDR3 here is CAIKWQRNSPLHF. In DNA form, the CDR3 reads TGTGCCATCAAGTGGCAGAGAAATTCACCCCTCCACTTT.

This chain uses TRBV5-1 with TRBJ2-6; 9 bases fit TRBD1. Germline V gene data show CDR1 as SGHRS and CDR2 as YFSETQ. Trimming removed 4 bases from V and 4 bases from J; junction bases left unmatched: 3. This CDR3 is 15 amino acids long. The CDR3 loop reads CASSRTGAGANVLTF. CDR3 nucleotides: TGCGCCAGCAGCAGGACAGGGGCCGGGGCCAACGTCCTGACTTTC.